This T cell receptor beta chain was found in a study of human T cells and chemical hapten exposure. Overall study results and limits: TCRs at high frequency, those above 1 in 1000, did not change with DPC sensitization.

The CDR3 spans 15 residues. Germline V gene lookup returns CDR1 MDHEN and CDR2 SYDVKM. With V trimmed by 6 bases and J by 9 bases, 8 bases remained unmatched. Individual cDNA molecules in this library carried unique molecular identifiers. Methods used by the authors: Sequenced samples showed a median of roughly 99,000 TCRs each, with counts running from around 25,000 to 690,000. TCRdb reanalysed the RACE reads using MiXCR and keeps one entry per CDR3 protein. TCRdb, rather than the study authors, made the V and J calls. Of tens of thousands of distinct CDR3 sequences in the sample, approximately 9.5% are singletons; the top ten hold approximately 26%. This clonotype was recorded only once. Its antigen is not known. Time point indicated: patch test 3, about 24 weeks after DPC sensitization. The sample's treatment: therapeutic diphenylcyclopropenone sensitization with weekly scalp DPC. Total RNA was isolated from whole blood that had not been fractionated. Non-pregnant alopecia patients aged 18 to 70, suitable for DPC therapy.

The chain has TRBV28 and TRBJ2-1; 13 positions agree with TRBD2. The TCR was taken from a man aged 50-59 years with alopecia areata. Some clones in this sample may be carry-over from other donors' samples. The sequencing used whole blood, collected in connection with sensitization to the hapten diphenylcyclopropenone (DPC). The CDR3 loop is CASRPGLAGSREQFF. The DNA for the CDR3 is TGTGCCAGCAGACCGGGACTAGCGGGATCTCGTGAGCAGTTCTTC. Full variable domain (missing parts from reference TRBV28 and TRBJ2-1): DVKVTQSSRYLVKRTGEKVFLECVQDMDHENMFWYRQDPGLGLRLIYFSYDVKMKEKGDIPEGYSVSREKKERFSLILESASTNQTSMYLCASRPGLAGSREQFFGPGTRLTVL.